The 25 T cell receptor beta chains below all came from one sample that was sequenced in a study of human T cells and chemical hapten exposure. Each CDR3 protein gets one entry after TCRdb re-called the RACE reads with MiXCR. The sample holds approximately 260,000 distinct CDR3 sequences, approximately 8.4% seen once. Time point reported: pre-sensitization, week 0. Treatment described: therapeutic diphenylcyclopropenone sensitization with weekly scalp DPC. The sequencing here drew on whole blood, taken in connection with sensitization to the hapten diphenylcyclopropenone (DPC). These receptors all come from a woman aged 40-49 years with alopecia areata. Some clones in this sample may be carry-over from other donors' samples.

This clonotype turned up a few times. The V and J genes are TRBV7-2 and TRBJ1-5, with D tentatively TRBD1 (6 bases). Trimming pared 1 base from V and 0 bases from J, leaving 10 bases between. The CDR3 is made up of 16 amino acids. CDR1 SGHTA and CDR2 FQGNSA come from the germline V gene. CDR3 residues: CASSLEGQLSNQPQHF. CDR3 in DNA: TGTGCCAGCAGCTTAGAGGGACAACTTAGCAATCAGCCCCAGCATTTT.

The CDR3 here is CASSRAGSGNTIYF. CDR3 nucleotides: TGTGCCAGCAGCCGGGCAGGGTCTGGAAACACCATATATTTT. The V call is TRBV7-9, the J call TRBJ1-3, with D possibly TRBD1 on 5 matching bases. The CDR3 loop spans 14 amino acids. V lost 5 bases and J lost 1, with 9 bases in between. The germline gives CDR1 SEHNR, CDR2 FQNEAQ (reference sequence).

This clonotype was seen a few times. V is TRBV7-2 and J is TRBJ2-4, with D hard to call. Trimming removed 2 bases from V and 8 bases from J, with 10 bases in between. CDR1 SGHTA and CDR2 FQGNSA come from the germline V gene. CDR3 size: 13 residues. CDR3 protein: CASSLRNNDIQYF. Written as DNA, the CDR3 is TGTGCCAGCAGCTTAAGGAACAATGACATTCAGTACTTC.

J is TRBJ1-1 and V is TRBV29-1; D is undetermined. The CDR3 sequence is 13 residues long. Between the trimmed V and J ends, which lost 4 bases and 0 bases, there was a span of 9 bases. From germline, CDR1 is SQVTM and CDR2 ANQGSEA. In nucleotides, the CDR3 is TGCAGCGTTGCGCGGCAGTTGAACACTGAAGCTTTCTTT. It yields the protein CSVARQLNTEAFF.

This clonotype came up a few times. The V and J genes are TRBV12-3 or TRBV12-4 and TRBJ2-6; unclear D gene. This CDR3 has 14 residues. V was cut by 7 bases and J by 0 bases, with 7 bases left in between. CDR3 DNA: TGTGCCAGCATGGGCAACTCTGGGGCCAACGTCCTGACTTTC. This translates into CASMGNSGANVLTF.

This clonotype was recorded many times. The chain recombines TRBV20-1 with TRBJ2-7; D is perhaps TRBD2 (5 bases). V lost 5 bases to trimming and J lost 1 base, with 12 bases between them. The germline gives CDR1 DFQATT, CDR2 SNEGSKA (reference sequence). The CDR3 consists of 13 residues. In DNA form, the CDR3 reads TGCAGTGCTGAGCAGCGGACTTCCTACGAGCAGTACTTC. This gives the protein CSAEQRTSYEQYF.

The gene calls are TRBV7-2 and TRBJ2-4; 13 nucleotides agree with TRBD2. V trimming: 2 bases; J trimming: 4 bases; junction bases outside the gene matches: 5. The CDR3 consists of 17 residues. Germline V gives CDR1 SGHTA, CDR2 FQGNSA. The CDR3 DNA sequence: TGTGCCAGCAGCTTAACACTAGCGGGAGGGCCGAAAAACATTCAGTACTTC. Translating it yields CASSLTLAGGPKNIQYF.

This clonotype was picked up a small number of times. This chain links TRBV28 with TRBJ1-5; D remains unclear. The V end lost 10 bases, the J end lost 0 bases, and 10 bases lay between the germline ends. Looked up from germline, CDR1 is MDHEN and CDR2 is SYDVKM. The CDR3 covers 13 residues. The CDR3 protein is CATRSPSNQPQHF. The DNA of the CDR3 is TGTGCCACCCGTTCACCTAGCAATCAGCCCCAGCATTTT.

This clonotype was counted a few times. V is TRBV6-2 or TRBV6-3 and J is TRBJ1-2; D gene unclear. V was clipped by 4 bases and J by 8 bases, with 14 bases between them. The V gene's germline CDR1 is MNHEY and CDR2 SVGEGT. The CDR3 runs 13 residues. CDR3 nucleotides: TGTGCCAGCAGTTCTCCGGGCCGGCGGGGCTACACCTTC. Its translation: CASSSPGRRGYTF.

This clonotype was counted only a few times. This sequence joins TRBV28 and TRBJ2-3; 7 bases fit TRBD1. Germline values: CDR1 MDHEN, CDR2 SYDVKM. The CDR3 covers 16 residues. Trimming cost V 6 bases and J 3 bases; bases outside gene matches: 12. Here the CDR3 DNA reads TGTGCCAGCAGCCGCAGCACAGGGGTGGGGACAGATACGCAGTATTTT. Protein sequence: CASSRSTGVGTDTQYF.

This clonotype was seen only a few times. This chain connects TRBV6-4 to TRBJ2-1; 8 bases map to TRBD2. V dropped 3 bases and J dropped 10; count of bases not matched to a gene: 11. The germline CDR1 and CDR2 sequences are MRHNA and SNTAGT. The CDR3 covers 15 residues. The CDR3 loop is CASSEIAGIGLEQFF. CDR3 DNA sequence: TGTGCCAGCAGTGAAATAGCGGGAATTGGCCTCGAGCAGTTCTTC.

This clonotype was detected a few times. The rearrangement joins TRBV20-1 to TRBJ2-3, with 9 bases matching TRBD2. After removal of 5 bases from V and 4 bases from J, the junction contained 13 bases not matched to a gene. Germline CDR1 reads DFQATT; CDR2 reads SNEGSKA (reference sequence). The CDR3 covers 16 residues. CDR3 coding DNA: TGCAGTGCTCAGCGGGAGGACAACCCGGGATCAGATACGCAGTATTTT. Its translation is CSAQREDNPGSDTQYF.

This clonotype was observed many times. V usage is TRBV29-1 and J usage is TRBJ1-1, with 8 bases matching TRBD1. Germline assignment: CDR1 SQVTM and CDR2 ANQGSEA. CDR3 size: 13 residues. Trimming took 6 bases from V and 1 from J; bases not matched to a gene: 4. This chain's CDR3 is CSVAGQENTEAFF. CDR3 bases: TGCAGCGTGGCGGGACAGGAGAACACTGAAGCTTTCTTT.

The chain employs TRBV20-1 and TRBJ1-6, with TRBD1 as a possible D gene (5 bases). Germline CDR1 and CDR2: DFQATT and SNEGSKA (reference sequence). Trimming left V 1 base short and J 8 bases short, with 12 bases between. The CDR3 is 14 residues long. The CDR3 DNA is TGCAGTGCTAGAGCAACAGTGGGGGATTCACCCCTCCACTTT. Translating it yields CSARATVGDSPLHF.

This clonotype has at least ten counts. V gene TRBV5-1 combines with J gene TRBJ2-5; D might be TRBD1 (5 bases). CDR1 and CDR2 (germline): SGHRS, YFSETQ. Trimming took 4 bases from V and 4 from J, leaving 11 bases between them. This CDR3 is 13 amino acids long. CDR3 region: CASSPGARETQYF. In nucleotides, the CDR3 is TGCGCCAGCAGCCCTGGGGCCCGAGAGACCCAGTACTTC. The full variable domain, in which reference TRBV5-1 and TRBJ2-5 provide the parts outside the CDR3, is KAGVTQTPRYLIKTRGQQVTLSCSPISGHRSVSWYQQTPGQGLQFLFEYFSETQRNKGNFPGRFSGRQFSNSRSEMNVSTLELGDSALYLCASSPGARETQYFGPGTRLLVL.

This clonotype was seen more than once but under ten times. The chain couples TRBV7-2 to TRBJ2-2, with D possibly being TRBD1 or TRBD2 (6 bases each). CDR1 is SGHTA and CDR2 is FQGNSA in the germline V gene. The germline V and J ends were trimmed by 3 bases and 2 bases, with 13 bases remaining between them. This CDR3 is built from 16 residues. The CDR3: CASSFTGAGNTGELFF. In nucleotides, the CDR3 is TGTGCCAGCAGCTTTACGGGGGCGGGAAACACCGGGGAGCTGTTTTTT.

This clonotype was found many times. The CDR3 DNA sequence: TGCGCCAGCAGCTTGCAGAACTATGGCTACACCTTC. Encoded protein: CASSLQNYGYTF. The J gene is TRBJ1-2, the V gene TRBV5-1; D ambiguous. The CDR3 covers 12 residues. Trimming pared 1 base from V and 2 bases from J, leaving 3 bases between. CDR1 SGHRS and CDR2 YFSETQ come from the germline V gene. The complete variable domain, with remaining parts taken from reference TRBV5-1 and TRBJ1-2, reads KAGVTQTPRYLIKTRGQQVTLSCSPISGHRSVSWYQQTPGQGLQFLFEYFSETQRNKGNFPGRFSGRQFSNSRSEMNVSTLELGDSALYLCASSLQNYGYTFGSGTRLTVV.

This clonotype was seen at least ten times. The V gene is TRBV29-1, the J gene TRBJ1-5; D might be TRBD1 (6 bases). Trimming stripped 5 bases from V and 3 bases from J, with 11 bases between. Germline CDR1 is SQVTM and CDR2 is ANQGSEA. This CDR3 contains 13 residues. The CDR3 nucleotides are TGCAGCGTTACACAGGGCTACAATCAGCCCCAGCATTTT. Encoded protein: CSVTQGYNQPQHF. The full variable domain, with the rest looked up from reference TRBV29-1 and TRBJ1-5, is SAVISQKPSRDICQRGTSLTIQCQVDSQVTMMFWYRQQPGQSLTLIATANQGSEATYESGFVIDKFPISRPNLTFSTLTVSNMSPEDSSIYLCSVTQGYNQPQHFGDGTRLSIL.

This clonotype has only a few counts. The V gene is TRBV9, the J gene TRBJ2-1; 9 nucleotides agree with TRBD2. CDR3 length: 16 residues. The J segment lost 0 bases and the V segment lost 4 bases, leaving 5 bases of the junction unmatched. Looked up from germline, CDR1 is SGDLS and CDR2 is YYNGEE. The CDR3 bases are TGTGCCAGCAGCACTAGCGGGCCTAGCTCCTACAATGAGCAGTTCTTC. Its translation: CASSTSGPSSYNEQFF.

This sequence joins TRBV28 and TRBJ2-1; 10 nucleotides line up with TRBD1. Germline V gives CDR1 MDHEN, CDR2 SYDVKM. V was clipped by 3 bases and J by 8 bases; unmatched bases: 10. This CDR3 has 16 amino acids. The CDR3 coding sequence is TGTGCCAGCAGTTTTAGAAACTCCGGGACAGGGGATGAGCAGTTCTTC. Amino acids: CASSFRNSGTGDEQFF.

The sample holds many counts of this clonotype. The CDR3 carries no conserved terminal phenylalanine or tryptophan, so it likely arises from a read error. It is unclear where the CDR3 begins or ends on the DNA, so no DNA is shown, and the CDR3 is as TCRdb lists it. V gene TRBV6-1 combines with J gene TRBJ2-7; no check of the table's D call, TRBD1, against the DNA was made. Germline V gives CDR1 MNHNS, CDR2 SASEGT. The CDR3 adds up to 9 amino acids, both ends counted. This CDR3 is CASADRRPI.

This clonotype was found a few times. V is TRBV5-1 and J is TRBJ2-7; TRBD1 matches 8 bases. The CDR3 extends over 13 amino acids. The V and J ends lost 6 bases and 4 bases, in that order; junction bases with no gene match: 6. From germline, CDR1 is SGHRS and CDR2 YFSETQ. CDR3 sequence (DNA): TGCGCCAGCAACGAACAGGGGGTTTACGAGCAGTACTTC. It is translated as CASNEQGVYEQYF.

Many counts were recorded for this clonotype. J is TRBJ2-7 and V is TRBV10-3, with D possibly matching TRBD2 (6 bases). Trimming shortened V by 4 bases and J by 7 bases, and 17 bases separated the two germline ends. In germline, CDR1 is ENHRY, CDR2 SYGVKD. The CDR3 covers 14 residues. The CDR3 DNA reads as TGTGCCATCAGTGGCCTAGCGAGCTTGATGGAGCAGTACTTC. Its protein is CAISGLASLMEQYF.

The chain uses TRBV19 and TRBJ1-2; D remains ambiguous. In germline, CDR1 is LNHDA, CDR2 SQIVND (reference sequence). This CDR3 has 14 amino acids. Trimming took off 5 bases at V and 8 bases at J, with 18 bases between the two ends. DNA for the CDR3: TGTGCCAGTAGTCCTAGACGGCGGGCTTACGGCTACACCTTC. It encodes CASSPRRRAYGYTF.

This clonotype was picked up a small number of times. The rearrangement links TRBV6-5 to TRBJ2-1; 10 bases are shared with TRBD1. This CDR3 has 17 residues. V shed 3 bases and J 3 bases; nucleotides not matched to a gene: 8. CDR1 and CDR2 from the germline V gene are MNHEY and SVGAGI. The CDR3 coding sequence is TGTGCCAGCAGTTATTATCCGGGACAGGGGTTCTACAATGAGCAGTTCTTC. Translated: CASSYYPGQGFYNEQFF.